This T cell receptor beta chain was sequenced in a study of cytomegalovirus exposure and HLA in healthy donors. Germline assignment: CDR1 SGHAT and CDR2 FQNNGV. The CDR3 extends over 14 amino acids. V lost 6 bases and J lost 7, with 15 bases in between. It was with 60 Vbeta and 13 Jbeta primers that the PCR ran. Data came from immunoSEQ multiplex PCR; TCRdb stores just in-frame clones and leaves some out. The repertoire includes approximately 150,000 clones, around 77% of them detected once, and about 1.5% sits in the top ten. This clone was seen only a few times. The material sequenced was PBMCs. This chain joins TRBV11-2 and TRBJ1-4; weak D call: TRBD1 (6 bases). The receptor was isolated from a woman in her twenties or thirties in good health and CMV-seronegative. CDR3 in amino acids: CASRPTGLGEKLFF. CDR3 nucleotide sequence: TGTGCCAGCAGACCCACAGGGTTAGGTGAAAAACTGTTTTTT.